The clone carrying this T cell receptor (beta chain) was detected only a few times. Its ends do not fully match the called genes, so a read error is possible. TCRdb reprocessed the 5' RACE reads via MiXCR and lists one record per CDR3 protein. The data show some 52,000 distinct CDR3 sequences, more than 6.5% seen once. This CDR3 is 12 amino acids long. Germline CDR1 SGHNT, CDR2 YYREEE (reference sequence). The source of the sample is a study of T cells after yellow fever vaccination. Study as a whole: Preparation of the low-cell-number fractions used SMART-Seq v4 Ultra Low Input.

The sample consisted of CD8+ T cells not binding an NS4B(214-222) dextramer, sorted from PBMCs, taken about 41 days after the first yellow fever vaccination. The rearrangement uses TRBV5-4 and TRBJ2-7; no firm D call. The sequence derives from a man aged 18 to 30 who received the YFV17D yellow fever vaccine. The CDR3 DNA sequence: TGTGCCAGCAGCTTGGGTGTAAGGGATTGGAACTTC. Translation: CASSLGVRDWNF.